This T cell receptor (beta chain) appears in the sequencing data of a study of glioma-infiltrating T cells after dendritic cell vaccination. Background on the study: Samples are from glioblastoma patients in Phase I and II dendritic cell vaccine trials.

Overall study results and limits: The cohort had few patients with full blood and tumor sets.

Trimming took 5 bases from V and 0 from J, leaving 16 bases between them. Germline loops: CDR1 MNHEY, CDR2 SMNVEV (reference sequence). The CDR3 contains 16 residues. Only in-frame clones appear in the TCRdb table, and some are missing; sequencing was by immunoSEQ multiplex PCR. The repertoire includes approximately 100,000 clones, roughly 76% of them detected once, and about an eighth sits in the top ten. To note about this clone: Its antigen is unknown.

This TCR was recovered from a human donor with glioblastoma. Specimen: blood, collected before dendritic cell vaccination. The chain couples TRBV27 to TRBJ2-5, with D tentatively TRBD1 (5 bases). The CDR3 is CASSPDPTGNQETQYF. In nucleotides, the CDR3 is TGTGCCAGCAGTCCAGACCCCACAGGTAACCAAGAGACCCAGTACTTC.